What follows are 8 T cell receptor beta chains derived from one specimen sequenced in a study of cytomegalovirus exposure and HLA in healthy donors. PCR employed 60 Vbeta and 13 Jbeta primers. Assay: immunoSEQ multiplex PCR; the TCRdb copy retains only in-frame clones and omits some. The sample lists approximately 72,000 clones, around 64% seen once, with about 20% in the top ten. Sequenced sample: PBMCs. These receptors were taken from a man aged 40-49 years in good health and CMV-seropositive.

CDR3 sequence: CASSRGEAKNIQYF. In nucleotides, the CDR3 is TGTGCCAGCAGCCGGGGGGAGGCCAAAAACATTCAGTACTTC. V usage is TRBV5-4 and J usage is TRBJ2-4; 7 nucleotides line up with TRBD2. The CDR3 consists of 14 residues. The germline gives CDR1 SGHNT, CDR2 YYREEE (reference sequence). V was pared by 4 bases and J by 1 base, with 2 bases of the junction left unmatched. Full variable domain (outside the CDR3, taken from reference TRBV5-4 and TRBJ2-4): ETGVTQSPTHLIKTRGQQVTLRCSSQSGHNTVSWYQQALGQGPQFIFQYYREEENGRGNFPPRFSGLQFPNYSSELNVNALELDDSALYLCASSRGEAKNIQYFGAGTRLSVL.

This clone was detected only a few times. The CDR3 protein is CASRGSGTGNEKLFF. As DNA, the CDR3 is TGTGCCAGCAGAGGATCCGGGACAGGGAATGAAAAACTGTTTTTT. The rearrangement joins TRBV6-6 to TRBJ1-4; 9 nucleotides match TRBD1. Germline CDR1 and CDR2: MNHNY and SVGAGI (reference sequence). V lost 6 bases to trimming and J lost 5 bases; unmatched junction nucleotides: 7. The CDR3 loop spans 15 amino acids.

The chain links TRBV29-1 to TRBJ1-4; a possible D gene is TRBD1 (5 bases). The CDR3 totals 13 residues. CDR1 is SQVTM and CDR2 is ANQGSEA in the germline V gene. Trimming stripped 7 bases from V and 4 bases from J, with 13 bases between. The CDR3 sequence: CSADGGGNEKLFF. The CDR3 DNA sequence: TGCAGCGCCGACGGGGGGGGTAATGAAAAACTGTTTTTT.

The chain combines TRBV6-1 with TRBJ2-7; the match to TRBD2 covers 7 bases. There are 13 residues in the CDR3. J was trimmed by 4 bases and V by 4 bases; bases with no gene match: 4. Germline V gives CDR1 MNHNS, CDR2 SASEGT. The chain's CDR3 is CASSGEGGYEQYF. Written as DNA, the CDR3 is TGTGCCAGCAGTGGGGAGGGAGGGTACGAGCAGTACTTC.

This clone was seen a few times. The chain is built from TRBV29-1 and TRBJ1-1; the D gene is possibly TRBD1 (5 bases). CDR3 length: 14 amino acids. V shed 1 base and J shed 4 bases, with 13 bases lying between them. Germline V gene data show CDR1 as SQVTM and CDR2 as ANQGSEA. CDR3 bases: TGCAGCGTTGAAGGGGGCGACGTTGGCACTGAAGCTTTCTTT. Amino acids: CSVEGGDVGTEAFF.

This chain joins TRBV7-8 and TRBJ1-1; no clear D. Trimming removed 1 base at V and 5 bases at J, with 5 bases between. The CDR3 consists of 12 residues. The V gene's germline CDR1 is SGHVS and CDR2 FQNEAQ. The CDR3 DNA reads TGTGCCAGCAGCTTAGTAGTAACTGAAGCTTTCTTT. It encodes CASSLVVTEAFF. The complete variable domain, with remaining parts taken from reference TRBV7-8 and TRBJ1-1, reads GAGVSQSPRYKVAKRGQDVALRCDPISGHVSLFWYQQALGQGPEFLTYFQNEAQLDKSGLPSDRFFAERPEGSVSTLKIQRTQQEDSAVYLCASSLVVTEAFFGQGTRLTVV.

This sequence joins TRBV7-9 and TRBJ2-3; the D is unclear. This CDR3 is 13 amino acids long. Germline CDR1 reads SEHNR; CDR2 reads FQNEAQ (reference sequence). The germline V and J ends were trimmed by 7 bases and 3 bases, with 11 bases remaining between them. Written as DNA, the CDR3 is TGTGCCAGCACCCACAAAGTGACAGATACGCAGTATTTT. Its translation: CASTHKVTDTQYF.

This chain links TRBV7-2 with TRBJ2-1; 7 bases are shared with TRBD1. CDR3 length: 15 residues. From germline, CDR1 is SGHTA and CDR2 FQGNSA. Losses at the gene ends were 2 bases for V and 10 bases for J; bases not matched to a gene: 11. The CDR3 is CASSLSGTARLEQFF. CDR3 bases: TGTGCCAGCAGCTTATCCGGGACAGCTCGATTGGAGCAGTTCTTC.